The rows below give T cell receptor beta chains drawn from one sample of a study of breast tumors, draining lymph nodes, adjacent tissues. TCRdb itself ran the multiplex PCR reads through MiXCR, one entry per CDR3 protein. The sample carries around 230,000 distinct CDR3 sequences, under 40% recorded once. Material for sequencing was axillary lymph node tissue. The receptors were sampled from a female donor with breast cancer. Some clones in this sample may be carry-over from other donors' samples. Each CDR3 is given with its conserved first and last residue.

CDR3 protein	J gene	V gene
CASSLGNSGGDEQFF	TRBJ2-1	TRBV5-1
CASSQYSFGQGVGGANVLTF	TRBJ2-6	TRBV3-1
CASSHSWTPTGELFF	TRBJ2-2	TRBV6-6
CASSTGTGGFAEQFF	TRBJ2-1	TRBV19
CSVGGTGLTGELFF	TRBJ2-2	TRBV29-1
CASSPTGGEGDTQYF	TRBJ2-3	TRBV11-2
CASRGRDSSYNEQFF	TRBJ2-1	TRBV6-2/TRBV6-3
CASTLGGYYGYTF	TRBJ1-2	TRBV12-3/TRBV12-4
CASSLALATSTDTQYF	TRBJ2-3	TRBV12-3/TRBV12-4
CAIQDRGEGEKLFF	TRBJ1-4	TRBV6-6
CSASDNEQFF	TRBJ2-1	TRBV20-1
CASSYRRENQPQHF	TRBJ1-5	TRBV7-2
CSARDLLIAGGTDTQYF	TRBJ2-3	TRBV20-1
CASSIVGVGRNTIYF	TRBJ1-3	TRBV19
CASRGTGVNTEAFF	TRBJ1-1	TRBV11-2
CSTKQGLAGGTDTQYF	TRBJ2-3	TRBV20-1
CASSFILAGGYNEQFF	TRBJ2-1	TRBV7-2
CASSSGRSYEQYF	TRBJ2-7	TRBV18
CASSFERNYGYTF	TRBJ1-2	TRBV12-3/TRBV12-4
CATSRSGDRGLAGNTIYF	TRBJ1-3	TRBV15
CAISAGQGRGYGYTF	TRBJ1-2	TRBV10-3
CASSRANYGYTF	TRBJ1-2	TRBV12-3/TRBV12-4
CSARDTGARSPLHF	TRBJ1-6	TRBV20-1
CASSQRRAQETQYF	TRBJ2-5	TRBV19
CASSARTGWNTEAFF	TRBJ1-1	TRBV7-2
CSATWGGAYEQYF	TRBJ2-7	TRBV20-1
CASSLAGQGRETQYF	TRBJ2-5	TRBV7-2
CASVPGRSLGTQYF	TRBJ2-3	TRBV6-1
CSAKPGNTNTGELFF	TRBJ2-2	TRBV20-1
CASSLGGGEHYF	TRBJ2-7	TRBV5-1
CASSVGQGGEKLFF	TRBJ1-4	TRBV2
CASSLAGVRGETQYF	TRBJ2-5	TRBV7-2
CSASTRDGTGSHGYTF	TRBJ1-2	TRBV20-1
CSFGTSMSGELFF	TRBJ2-2	TRBV29-1
CSARGPASLAKNIQYF	TRBJ2-4	TRBV20-1
CASSLQGAYEQYF	TRBJ2-7	TRBV12-3/TRBV12-4
CASSEWGSGTGELFF	TRBJ2-2	TRBV2
CASSAGGTSSTDTQYF	TRBJ2-3	TRBV6-6
CASSPAGSNQPQHF	TRBJ1-5	TRBV7-2
CASSARDRGGGANVLTF	TRBJ2-6	TRBV11-3
CSLGESSGNTIYF	TRBJ1-3	TRBV29-1
CSAERTGTDTQYF	TRBJ2-3	TRBV20-1
CASSSGQMNTEAFF	TRBJ1-1	TRBV19
CSVGGVDEQFF	TRBJ2-1	TRBV29-1
CSASGNAGGQETKYF	TRBJ2-5	TRBV20-1
CASSSIAGWGDEQFF	TRBJ2-1	TRBV7-9